The 30 T cell receptor beta chains given below trace back to one sample, sequenced in a study of cytomegalovirus exposure and HLA in healthy donors. Primers: 60 Vbeta forward and 13 Jbeta reverse. TCRdb's table, derived via immunoSEQ multiplex PCR, lists solely in-frame clones and lacks some. This sample has over 200,000 clones, with around 75% found just once. The sample comprised PBMCs. Every receptor here comes from a young woman in good health and CMV-seronegative.

The chain employs TRBV9 and TRBJ2-5, with 7 bases lining up with TRBD2. V lost 0 bases to trimming and J lost 5 bases; unmatched junction nucleotides: 4. The CDR3 has 14 amino acids. Germline values: CDR1 SGDLS, CDR2 YYNGEE. CDR3 in DNA: TGTGCCAGCAGCGTAGGGGGGGGAGTGGAGACCCAGTACTTC. Translated, it gives CASSVGGGVETQYF.

The CDR3 here is CASSQVPRRETQYF. The CDR3 DNA sequence: TGCGCCAGCAGCCAAGTGCCCAGGCGAGAGACCCAGTACTTC. The J gene is TRBJ2-5, the V gene TRBV4-1; D remains ambiguous. The CDR3 has 14 residues. In germline, CDR1 is MGHRA, CDR2 YSYEKL. Deletions cut 1 base from V and 4 bases from J, with 10 bases between.

The V gene is TRBV6-4, the J gene TRBJ1-1, with TRBD1 as a possible D gene (5 bases). The CDR3 extends over 15 amino acids. Looked up from germline, CDR1 is MRHNA and CDR2 is SNTAGT. V lost 0 bases to trimming and J lost 0 bases, with 8 bases between them. CDR3 in DNA: TGTGCCAGCAGTGACTCGGCAGGGATGAACACTGAAGCTTTCTTT. The encoded protein is CASSDSAGMNTEAFF.

The chain couples TRBV7-2 to TRBJ2-3, with D possibly TRBD1 on 6 matching bases. CDR1 and CDR2 (germline): SGHTA, FQGNSA. Between the trimmed V and J ends, which lost 4 bases and 8 bases, there was a span of 31 bases. This CDR3 has 19 residues. The chain's CDR3 is CASSSYPLGTRGSPATQYF. DNA for the CDR3: TGTGCCAGCAGCTCCTACCCCCTCGGGACCAGGGGCTCCCCGGCTACGCAGTATTTT.

V gene TRBV5-4 combines with J gene TRBJ2-3; D possibly corresponds to TRBD2 (6 bases). The CDR3 sequence is 13 residues long. Trimming stripped 0 bases from V and 5 bases from J, with 7 bases between. Germline V gene lookup returns CDR1 SGHNT and CDR2 YYREEE (reference sequence). DNA of the CDR3: TGTGCCAGCAGCTTGGTCGGGGGAGATACGCAGTATTTT. Amino acid sequence: CASSLVGGDTQYF.

Comments on this clone: Other DNA sequences from this sample encode an identical CDR3 as well. The gene calls are TRBV9 and TRBJ2-1; 8 nucleotides match TRBD2. Looked up from germline, CDR1 is SGDLS and CDR2 is YYNGEE. J lost 3 bases, V lost 0 bases, and 5 bases had no gene match. This CDR3 contains 16 residues. The CDR3 bases are TGTGCCAGCAGCGTAGGGGGGCTAGCGGGCTACAATGAGCAGTTCTTC. Translating gives CASSVGGLAGYNEQFF. Based on the CDR3 plus reference TRBV9 and TRBJ2-1, the full variable domain is DSGVTQTPKHLITATGQRVTLRCSPRSGDLSVYWYQQSLDQGLQFLIQYYNGEERAKGNILERFSAQQFPDLHSELNLSSLELGDSALYFCASSVGGLAGYNEQFFGPGTRLTVL.

The V call is TRBV11-3, the J call TRBJ2-6; D not resolved. The V end was cut by 5 bases, the J end by 2 bases, with 16 bases between. The CDR3 is 17 amino acids. Germline V gene data show CDR1 as SGHNT and CDR2 as YENEEA. The CDR3 reads CASSPSRFSAGANVLTF. DNA for the CDR3: TGTGCCAGCAGCCCCTCGCGGTTTTCTGCTGGGGCCAACGTCCTGACTTTC.

The sample holds a few counts of this clone. The chain uses TRBV28 and TRBJ2-7, with 7 bases matching TRBD2. The germline V gene has CDR1 MDHEN and CDR2 SYDVKM. The CDR3 is 13 residues long. The V and J ends lost 8 bases and 2 bases, in that order; junction bases with no gene match: 6. In DNA form, the CDR3 reads TGTGCCAGCCTGGGGGGAGGGACCTACGAGCAGTACTTC. This translates into CASLGGGTYEQYF. Together with reference TRBV28 and TRBJ2-7, the CDR3 gives the full variable domain: DVKVTQSSRYLVKRTGEKVFLECVQDMDHENMFWYRQDPGLGLRLIYFSYDVKMKEKGDIPEGYSVSREKKERFSLILESASTNQTSMYLCASLGGGTYEQYFGPGTRLTVT.

This clone was seen a few times. The chain has TRBV7-9 and TRBJ2-7; tentatively, D is TRBD1 (6 bases). The CDR3 is 15 amino acids. Germline-derived CDR1 and CDR2 are SEHNR and FQNEAQ (reference sequence). The V end was cut by 3 bases, the J end by 6 bases, with 18 bases between. The CDR3 DNA follows: TGTGCCAGCAGCTTGGAGTTGGGAACAGGGACCGAGCAGTACTTC. Translated, it gives CASSLELGTGTEQYF.

The V call is TRBV7-8, the J call TRBJ1-2; 8 bases agree with TRBD1. There are 17 residues in the CDR3. Unmatched junction bases numbered 12, after V lost 2 bases and J lost 4 bases. Germline V lookup: CDR1 SGHVS, CDR2 FQNEAQ. The CDR3 region has the DNA TGTGCCAGCAGCTTACGGCCGGCAGGGGGCTCTACCTATGGCTACACCTTC. This gives the protein CASSLRPAGGSTYGYTF.

V is TRBV10-3 and J is TRBJ2-5; 9 bases fit TRBD2. TRBJ2-7 explains the end of the DNA better; the J call may be wrong. CDR1 is ENHRY and CDR2 is SYGVKD in the germline V gene. CDR3 length equals 16 residues. The CDR3 DNA reads as TGTGCCATCAGATCCTGGACTAGCGCGAACTCCTACGAGCAGTACTTC. Translating gives CAIRSWTSANSYEQYF.

In DNA, the CDR3 is TGTGCCAGCAGCTTAGATGGAGGATATGAGCAGTTCTTC. Its protein product is CASSLDGGYEQFF. The chain is built from TRBV11-2 and TRBJ2-1; tentative D call: TRBD2 (5 bases). The ends were cut back, 0 bases at V and 8 bases at J, with 8 bases in the middle. The CDR3 totals 13 residues. CDR1 SGHAT and CDR2 FQNNGV come from the germline V gene.

The chain couples TRBV5-8 to TRBJ2-5; maybe TRBD1 (6 bases). CDR1 is SGHTS and CDR2 is YDEGEE in the germline V gene. The CDR3 runs 15 residues. V was shortened by 4 bases and J by 2 bases, with 15 bases between the two germline ends. CDR3 region: CASSASGTLQETQYF. DNA for the CDR3: TGTGCCAGCAGCGCCTCCGGGACACTTCAAGAGACCCAGTACTTC.

The gene calls are TRBV4-1 and TRBJ2-2; D uncertain. The CDR3 sequence is 13 residues long. Germline V gene lookup returns CDR1 MGHRA and CDR2 YSYEKL. V shed 3 bases and J shed 8 bases, with 10 bases lying between them. The CDR3 bases are TGCGCCAGCAGCCATCTAGTCTTGGGGGAGCTGTTTTTT. It is translated as CASSHLVLGELFF.

The chain joins TRBV25-1 to TRBJ1-1, with a tentative D call TRBD1 (6 bases). Per the germline V gene, CDR1 is MGHDK and CDR2 is SYGVNS. This CDR3 has 16 amino acids. The germline V and J ends were trimmed by 5 bases and 4 bases, with 20 bases remaining between them. The CDR3 nucleotides read TGTGCCAGCAGTAACCAGGGGCCGCGTAGGAGCACTGAAGCTTTCTTT. Amino acids: CASSNQGPRRSTEAFF.

The chain couples TRBV27 to TRBJ2-7; D possibly corresponds to TRBD2 (6 bases). Trimming took off 3 bases at V and 7 bases at J, with 13 bases between the two ends. Germline lookup yields CDR1 MNHEY and CDR2 SMNVEV (reference sequence). The CDR3 sequence is 13 residues long. CDR3: CASSLGRAGEQYF. CDR3 in DNA: TGTGCCAGCAGTTTGGGCAGGGCGGGGGAGCAGTACTTC.

The chain is built from TRBV6-5 and TRBJ2-7, with TRBD1 identical over 10 bases. The germline CDR1 and CDR2 sequences are MNHEY and SVGAGI. Germline trimming cut 6 bases from V and 4 bases from J; bases unmatched to any gene: 9. This CDR3 is 15 amino acids long. The CDR3 reads CASSQGQGPNYEQYF. The CDR3 DNA reads as TGTGCCAGCAGCCAGGGACAGGGGCCAAATTACGAGCAGTACTTC.

CDR3 region: CASSFMRENEQYF. The CDR3 coding sequence is TGTGCCAGCAGCTTTATGCGGGAAAACGAGCAGTACTTC. The gene calls are TRBV7-9 and TRBJ2-5; D might be TRBD2 (6 bases). Judging by the DNA end, TRBJ2-7 fits better; the J call may be wrong. The germline CDR1 and CDR2 sequences are SEHNR and FQNEAQ (reference sequence). This CDR3 comprises 13 residues.

The rearrangement joins TRBV6-5 to TRBJ2-7; a weak D match, TRBD2 (6 bases). CDR3 length equals 14 residues. V shed 1 base and J shed 3 bases, with 10 bases lying between them. Germline CDR1 reads MNHEY; CDR2 reads SVGAGI. CDR3 region: CASSYFGGDYEQYF. The DNA for the CDR3 is TGTGCCAGCAGTTACTTCGGGGGAGACTACGAGCAGTACTTC.

The chain carries TRBV5-4 and TRBJ2-2; 7 nucleotides line up with TRBD2. Unmatched junction bases numbered 4, after V lost 1 base and J lost 1 base. This CDR3 comprises 16 residues. CDR1 is SGHNT and CDR2 is YYREEE in the germline V gene (reference sequence). The CDR3 bases are TGTGCCAGCAGCTTGCAAGGCGGGGGGAACACCGGGGAGCTGTTTTTT. Amino acid sequence: CASSLQGGGNTGELFF.

The chain uses TRBV19 and TRBJ1-1; D uncertain. The CDR3 has 15 amino acids. From germline, CDR1 is LNHDA and CDR2 SQIVND (reference sequence). Trimming shortened V by 1 base and J by 0 bases, and 9 bases separated the two germline ends. CDR3 sequence reads: CASSIGTEMNTEAFF. Written as DNA, the CDR3 is TGTGCCAGTAGTATAGGAACAGAAATGAACACTGAAGCTTTCTTT.

The CDR3 coding sequence is TGTGCCTGGAGTTCGACAGGGGGCAACAGAGGAAACACCATATATTTT. This encodes CAWSSTGGNRGNTIYF. The chain recombines TRBV30 with TRBJ1-3, with TRBD1 matching 10 bases. The length of the CDR3 is 16 residues. The germline CDR1 and CDR2 sequences are GTSNPN and SVGIG (reference sequence). V dropped 2 bases and J dropped 4; count of bases not matched to a gene: 8.

The genes are TRBV6-4 and TRBJ2-3; D gene ambiguous. The germline V and J ends were trimmed by 0 bases and 0 bases, with 7 bases remaining between them. From germline, CDR1 is MRHNA and CDR2 SNTAGT. The CDR3 is 15 amino acids. In nucleotides, the CDR3 is TGTGCCAGCAGTGACTCGCTTGGCAGCACAGATACGCAGTATTTT. Its translation is CASSDSLGSTDTQYF.

The rearrangement links TRBV30 to TRBJ2-7; 8 nucleotides agree with TRBD1. V shed 1 base and J 2 bases; nucleotides not matched to a gene: 7. The CDR3 is 15 amino acids. Germline V gives CDR1 GTSNPN, CDR2 SVGIG (reference sequence). CDR3 coding DNA: TGTGCCTGGAGTGGCAACAGGGGGGTGGCCTACGAGCAGTACTTC. Amino acid sequence: CAWSGNRGVAYEQYF.

This chain links TRBV6-5 with TRBJ1-1, with 7 bases identical to TRBD1. Germline V lookup: CDR1 MNHEY, CDR2 SVGAGI. The CDR3 contains 13 residues. Trimming cost V 6 bases and J 6 bases; bases outside gene matches: 7. The CDR3 DNA reads as TGTGCCAGCAGGAACAGGGGCGACGCTGAAGCTTTCTTT. Protein sequence: CASRNRGDAEAFF.

The chain combines TRBV5-1 with TRBJ2-2; TRBD1 matches at 7 bases. The CDR3 length is 16 residues. CDR1 and CDR2 (germline): SGHRS, YFSETQ. V shed 0 bases, J shed 3 bases, and the junction held 5 bases outside the gene matches. CDR3 protein: CASSLGGTVHTGELFF. The CDR3 nucleotides read TGCGCCAGCAGCTTGGGGGGGACAGTCCACACCGGGGAGCTGTTTTTT.

This clone was observed a handful of times. The chain links TRBV7-3 to TRBJ1-1; possibly TRBD1 for D (6 bases). CDR3 length: 13 amino acids. V gave up 3 bases and J gave up 4 bases, with 9 bases separating them. The germline V gene has CDR1 SGHTA and CDR2 FQGTGA. The CDR3: CASSFGQITEAFF. In DNA, the CDR3 is TGTGCCAGCAGCTTCGGACAGATCACTGAAGCTTTCTTT.

V is TRBV7-2 and J is TRBJ2-1, with 7 positions matching TRBD1. V lost 5 bases, J lost 5 bases, and 12 bases stayed unmatched. Per the germline V gene, CDR1 is SGHTA and CDR2 is FQGNSA. This CDR3 contains 16 residues. The CDR3 DNA reads as TGTGCCAGCAGCCAGAGACAGGGATGGACGGACAATGAGCAGTTCTTC. Translating it yields CASSQRQGWTDNEQFF.

This chain connects TRBV4-2 to TRBJ1-5; D is ambiguous. CDR3 length: 17 residues. Trimming cost V 4 bases and J 4 bases, with 20 bases left between them. Germline loops: CDR1 LGHNA, CDR2 YNFKEQ. The CDR3 region is CASSPHRGFLENQPQHF. The CDR3 DNA follows: TGTGCCAGCAGCCCTCACCGAGGGTTCCTGGAGAATCAGCCCCAGCATTTT.

The chain links TRBV15 to TRBJ1-4; possible D gene TRBD1, 6 bases. This CDR3 spans 15 amino acids. The germline V gene has CDR1 LNHNV and CDR2 YYDKDF (reference sequence). V lost 4 bases, J lost 1 base, and 10 bases lay in between. The CDR3 region has the DNA TGTGCCACCAGCATCGACAGGAGAACTAATGAAAAACTGTTTTTT. Translated, it gives CATSIDRRTNEKLFF.